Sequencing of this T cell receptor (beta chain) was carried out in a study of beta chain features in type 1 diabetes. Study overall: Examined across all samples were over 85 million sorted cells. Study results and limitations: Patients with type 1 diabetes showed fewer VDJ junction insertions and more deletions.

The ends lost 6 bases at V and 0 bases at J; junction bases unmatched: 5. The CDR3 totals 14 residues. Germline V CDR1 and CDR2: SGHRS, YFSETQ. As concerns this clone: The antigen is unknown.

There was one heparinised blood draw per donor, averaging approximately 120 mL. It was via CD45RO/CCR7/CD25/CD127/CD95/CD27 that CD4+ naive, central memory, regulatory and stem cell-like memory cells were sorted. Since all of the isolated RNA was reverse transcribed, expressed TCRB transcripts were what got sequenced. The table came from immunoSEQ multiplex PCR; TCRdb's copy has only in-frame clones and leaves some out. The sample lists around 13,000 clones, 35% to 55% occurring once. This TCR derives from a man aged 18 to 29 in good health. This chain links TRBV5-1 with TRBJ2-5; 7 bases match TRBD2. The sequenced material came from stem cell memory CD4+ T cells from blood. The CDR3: CASNLGGYQETQYF. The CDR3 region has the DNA TGCGCCAGCAACCTCGGGGGGTACCAAGAGACCCAGTACTTC.